The 19 T cell receptor beta chains below all came from one sample that was sequenced in a study of identical twins (dated by TCRdb to about 2016). The library came from 5' RACE. Sequencing used an Illumina HiSeq 2000. TCRdb cleaned the public reads at Q25 with fastp, built clones with MiXCR and kept in-frame beta chains. One record per CDR3 amino acid sequence lists the most common genes and DNA. In this sample the table shows 600,000 to 800,000 distinct CDR3 sequences, 21% of which occur a single time. The ten largest clones add up to 4% to 4.5% of the sample. The data were also submitted as part of a second study, on T cells expressing NK-cell markers.

Sequencing used PBMCs. The origin of the receptors is a woman between 18 and 29 years old in good health.

In the case of this clonotype: One end of the junction varies from germline; a read error may be responsible. The genes are TRBV18 and TRBJ2-5, with D possibly TRBD1 on 6 matching bases. This CDR3 contains 13 residues. Germline V gene sequence: CDR1 KGHSH, CDR2 LQKENI. The chain's CDR3 is CASSSPGEETQYF. In DNA form, the CDR3 reads TGTGCCAGCTCATCACCAGGGGAAGAGACCCAGTACTTC.

This clonotype turned up a few times. V gene TRBV5-5 combines with J gene TRBJ2-1; 10 nucleotides agree with TRBD1. The CDR3 runs to 13 residues. Germline trimming cut 3 bases from V and 14 bases from J; bases unmatched to any gene: 8. Germline values: CDR1 SGHKS, CDR2 YYEKEE (reference sequence). CDR3 in DNA: TGTGCCAGCAGCTACAAGGACGGGACAGGGGAGTTCTTC. Translated: CASSYKDGTGEFF.

This clonotype has more than one count but fewer than ten. The rearrangement joins TRBV7-2 to TRBJ2-3, with 11 bases lining up with TRBD2. The V segment lost 5 bases and the J segment 4 bases; nucleotides outside the gene matches: 8. Germline CDR1 is SGHTA and CDR2 is FQGNSA. The length of the CDR3 is 16 residues. CDR3: CASSLILAGEADTQYF. For the CDR3, the DNA is TGTGCCAGCAGCCTGATACTAGCGGGAGAGGCAGATACGCAGTATTTT. Full variable domain (rest looked up from reference TRBV7-2 and TRBJ2-3): GAGVSQSPSNKVTEKGKDVELRCDPISGHTALYWYRQSLGQGLEFLIYFQGNSAPDKSGLPSDRFSAERTGGSVSTLTIQRTQQEDSAVYLCASSLILAGEADTQYFGPGTRLTVL.

The genes are TRBV29-1 and TRBJ2-7, with D unresolved. Germline values: CDR1 SQVTM, CDR2 ANQGSEA. The CDR3 sequence is 13 residues long. The V gene lost 6 bases and the J gene lost 0 bases, with 12 bases spanning the gap. The CDR3 region is CSVETLHSYEQYF. In nucleotides, the CDR3 is TGCAGCGTCGAGACCCTCCACTCCTACGAGCAGTACTTC.

This clonotype appeared a single time. The chain joins TRBV11-2 to TRBJ2-2; 14 bases are shared with TRBD2. The CDR3 extends over 18 amino acids. The germline V gene encodes CDR1 SGHAT and CDR2 FQNNGV. The trim removed 5 bases at V and 0 bases at J, leaving 5 bases unmatched. The CDR3 coding sequence is TGTGCCAGCAGCCAGGGACTAGCGGGGGTTGCGAACACCGGGGAGCTGTTTTTT. Translating it yields CASSQGLAGVANTGELFF.

This clonotype was seen more than once but under ten times. The junction departs from germline at one end; a sequencing error may be responsible. The rearrangement uses TRBV20-1 and TRBJ2-3; maybe TRBD1 (5 bases). Germline values: CDR1 DFQATT, CDR2 SNEGSKA (reference sequence). This CDR3 is 14 amino acids long. The DNA for the CDR3 is TGCAGTGCTAGAGAACGACAGAGCAAAGATACGCAGTATTTT. Its translation is CSARERQSKDTQYF.

This clonotype came up a few times. The chain recombines TRBV10-3 with TRBJ2-3; 7 nucleotides match TRBD2. CDR1 and CDR2 (germline): ENHRY, SYGVKD. This CDR3 is 14 amino acids long. The ends lost 6 bases at V and 3 bases at J; junction bases unmatched: 6. The CDR3 sequence is CAISLAVGTDTQYF. The CDR3 coding sequence is TGTGCCATCAGCCTAGCGGTGGGGACAGATACGCAGTATTTT.

V is TRBV13 and J is TRBJ2-1; D call uncertain. The germline V and J ends were trimmed by 1 base and 2 bases, with 6 bases remaining between them. CDR3 length: 14 amino acids. Germline V gene data show CDR1 as PRHDT and CDR2 as FYEKMQ (reference sequence). The chain's CDR3 is CASSLALPYNEQFF. The CDR3 DNA follows: TGTGCCAGCAGCTTAGCTCTCCCCTACAATGAGCAGTTCTTC.

This rearrangement joins TRBV29-1 to TRBJ2-2; perhaps D is TRBD1 or TRBD2 (6 bases each). V dropped 8 bases and J dropped 2 bases, with 12 bases sitting between them. This CDR3 is built from 13 residues. Germline CDR1 reads SQVTM; CDR2 reads ANQGSEA. The DNA for the CDR3 is TGCAGCCTAGAGGGGGGAAACACCGGGGAGCTGTTTTTT. Amino acids: CSLEGGNTGELFF.

In this sample, this clonotype turned up many times. The chain couples TRBV7-2 to TRBJ2-6; D is uncertain. CDR1 is SGHTA, CDR2 FQGNSA, per germline. The CDR3 covers 15 residues. The V end lost 2 bases, the J end lost 2 bases, and 7 bases lay between the germline ends. CDR3 nucleotides: TGTGCCAGCAGCTTAACATCAGCTGGGGCCAACGTCCTGACTTTC. It yields the protein CASSLTSAGANVLTF.

Ten or more counts support this clonotype. The rearrangement uses TRBV5-1 and TRBJ2-3; unclear D gene. This CDR3 has 16 residues. In germline, CDR1 is SGHRS, CDR2 YFSETQ. Deletions cut 1 base from V and 2 bases from J, with 14 bases between. In DNA form, the CDR3 reads TGCGCCAGCAGCTTGATGGCAAGTGGAAACACAGATACGCAGTATTTT. Protein product: CASSLMASGNTDTQYF.

This clonotype was observed at least ten times. The chain uses TRBV10-3 and TRBJ2-1; 7 bases align to TRBD1. V lost 5 bases, J lost 5 bases, and 6 bases stayed unmatched. Germline V gene data show CDR1 as ENHRY and CDR2 as SYGVKD. The CDR3 sequence is 14 residues long. CDR3 sequence: CAISPRDRDNEQFF. The CDR3 nucleotides are TGTGCCATCAGTCCACGGGACAGAGACAATGAGCAGTTCTTC.

The J gene is TRBJ2-2, the V gene TRBV5-1; 7 bases line up with TRBD2. The CDR3 has 14 amino acids. The germline gives CDR1 SGHRS, CDR2 YFSETQ. Trimming took 5 bases from V and 4 from J; bases not matched to a gene: 5. The CDR3 DNA sequence: TGCGCCAGCAGGGCGGGACTATTCACCGGGGAGCTGTTTTTT. It yields the protein CASRAGLFTGELFF.

V and J are TRBV5-5 and TRBJ2-7; a weak D match, TRBD1 (5 bases). Germline V gene sequence: CDR1 SGHKS, CDR2 YYEKEE (reference sequence). V was clipped by 1 base and J by 3 bases, with 14 bases between them. The CDR3 totals 15 residues. CDR3 coding DNA: TGTGCCAGCAGCTTGAGGCCAGGGATCGTCTACGAGCAGTACTTC. As protein: CASSLRPGIVYEQYF.

The chain combines TRBV12-3 or TRBV12-4 with TRBJ1-1; D not certain. The CDR3 covers 11 residues. Deletions cut 2 bases from V and 10 bases from J, with 8 bases between. CDR3 loop: CASSLTRTAFF. As DNA, the CDR3 is TGTGCCAGCAGTTTAACCCGGACAGCTTTCTTT.

A few counts support this clonotype. This chain links TRBV20-1 with TRBJ2-1, with 10 bases lining up with TRBD1. The V and J ends lost 3 bases and 1 base, in that order; junction bases with no gene match: 12. The CDR3 runs to 18 residues. Germline V gives CDR1 DFQATT, CDR2 SNEGSKA (reference sequence). CDR3 residues: CSARLPGQGFGSYNEQFF. CDR3 sequence (DNA): TGCAGTGCTAGGTTACCGGGACAGGGGTTTGGGTCCTACAATGAGCAGTTCTTC.

The genes are TRBV20-1 and TRBJ2-7; 7 bases are shared with TRBD1. Trimming removed 2 bases from V and 4 bases from J; junction bases left unmatched: 5. CDR3 size: 13 residues. Germline V gene data show CDR1 as DFQATT and CDR2 as SNEGSKA (reference sequence). CDR3 DNA: TGCAGTGCTAGAAGGGGGCGGATGTACGAGCAGTACTTC. Its translation is CSARRGRMYEQYF.

The V call is TRBV7-8, the J call TRBJ2-1; TRBD2 matches 10 bases. In germline, CDR1 is SGHVS, CDR2 FQNEAQ. The CDR3 has 17 amino acids. V was clipped by 1 base and J by 4 bases; unmatched bases: 7. Here the CDR3 DNA reads TGTGCCAGCAGCTTAGGCCGGCTAGCGGGGGTGTACAATGAGCAGTTCTTC. Amino acids: CASSLGRLAGVYNEQFF.

This clonotype was seen more than once but under ten times. The V gene is TRBV7-9, the J gene TRBJ2-2; possibly TRBD2 for D (5 bases). V was pared by 7 bases and J by 1 base, with 10 bases between. Germline CDR1 SEHNR, CDR2 FQNEAQ (reference sequence). This CDR3 has 14 residues. The CDR3 region is CASNGEENTGELFF. CDR3 DNA sequence: TGTGCCAGCAACGGGGAAGAGAACACCGGGGAGCTGTTTTTT.